These 5 T cell receptor beta chains originate from one sample sequenced in a study of T cell repertoires in cytomegalovirus infection. TCRdb re-called the reads with MiXCR, one entry per CDR3 protein. The sample records 200,000 to 300,000 distinct CDR3 sequences, roughly 13% being singletons. Sequencing was done on a sample of PBMCs. These receptors originate from a human donor in good health (CMV status not recorded). Some clones in this sample may be carry-over from other donors' samples.

This sequence joins TRBV5-8 and TRBJ1-1, with 7 bases fitting TRBD1. V was pared by 5 bases and J by 3 bases, with 7 bases of the junction left unmatched. In germline, CDR1 is SGHTS, CDR2 YDEGEE. This CDR3 is built from 14 residues. The CDR3 region has the DNA TGTGCCAGCAGTCGACAGGGAGGTCACACTGAAGCTTTCTTT. This gives the protein CASSRQGGHTEAFF.

This clonotype was picked up many times. V and J are TRBV27 and TRBJ1-1; weak D call: TRBD1 (5 bases). The germline V and J ends were trimmed by 3 bases and 5 bases, with 10 bases remaining between them. This CDR3 spans 13 amino acids. Germline V CDR1 and CDR2: MNHEY, SMNVEV (reference sequence). In DNA form, the CDR3 reads TGTGCCAGCAGTTTCAGGGAGGGGACTGAAGCTTTCTTT. Amino acid sequence: CASSFREGTEAFF.

This clonotype was observed a few times. The chain recombines TRBV19 with TRBJ1-1; tentatively, D is TRBD1 (6 bases). Germline loops: CDR1 LNHDA, CDR2 SQIVND (reference sequence). V lost 3 bases, J lost 12 bases, and 20 bases lay in between. The CDR3 is 14 residues long. In nucleotides, the CDR3 is TGTGCCAGTAGTATGGAGGGGGGATTCCTCGAACCTTTCTTT. Translation gives CASSMEGGFLEPFF. Full variable domain (outside the CDR3, taken from reference TRBV19 and TRBJ1-1): DGGITQSPKYLFRKEGQNVTLSCEQNLNHDAMYWYRQDPGQGLRLIYYSQIVNDFQKGDIAEGYSVSREKKESFPLTVTSAQKNPTAFYLCASSMEGGFLEPFFGQGTRLTVV.

V usage is TRBV14 and J usage is TRBJ1-2; D is unclear. V lost 2 bases to trimming and J lost 4 bases, with 11 bases between them. The CDR3 is made up of 14 amino acids. Germline CDR1 and CDR2: SGHDN and FVKESK. The DNA for the CDR3 is TGTGCCAGCAGCCAATTTGTCACCAGCTATGGCTACACCTTC. This translates into CASSQFVTSYGYTF.

This clonotype appeared many times. The CDR3 bases are TGTGCCAGTAAGAATCGGGCCGTAGGGTCACCCCTCCACTTT. Translating it yields CASKNRAVGSPLHF. V is TRBV19 and J is TRBJ1-6; D is unclear. This CDR3 contains 14 residues. Trimming stripped 7 bases from V and 10 bases from J, with 17 bases between. Germline values: CDR1 LNHDA, CDR2 SQIVND (reference sequence).